A selection of T cell receptor beta chains follows, all from one sample in a study of OX40 agonist ivuxolimab in advanced cancers. Produced via immunoSEQ multiplex PCR; TCRdb's table is partial and in-frame only. The sample has 70,000 to 85,000 clones; roughly 83% are singletons. Material: CD4+ or CD8+ T cells sorted from blood, obtained in a trial of the OX40 agonist ivuxolimab. These receptors were taken from an adult with an advanced solid tumor such as melanoma, head and neck, liver or kidney cancer. Each CDR3 is given with its conserved first and last residue. The order of the fields is D gene, V gene, CDR3 length, clone size, J gene, CDR3 DNA, CDR3 protein. D genes are given only for firm matches. Size is omitted from some rows. Given values are once, few, many or a class for expanded clones.

>.|TRBV14|16|.|TRBJ2-1
TGTGCCAGCAGCCCGGGACTCCCGACAACCTACAATGAGCAGTTCTTC
CASSPGLPTTYNEQFF
>.|TRBV7-8|15|.|TRBJ2-6
TGTGCCAGCAGCGCCAGGACCTCTGGGGCCAACGTCCTGACTTTC
CASSARTSGANVLTF
>.|TRBV28|11|.|TRBJ2-7
TGTGCCAGCGGGTATGGCTACGAGCAGTACTTC
CASGYGYEQYF
>TRBD2|TRBV5-4|15|once|TRBJ2-7
TGTGCCAGCAGCCCGGGACTAGCCCCCTCGGAGGAGCAGTACTTC
CASSPGLAPSEEQYF
>TRBD2|TRBV7-6|16|.|TRBJ2-5
TGTGCCAGCAGCTTAGCCGCTAGCGGGGGACAAGAGACCCAGTACTTC
CASSLAASGGQETQYF
>.|TRBV5-1|13|.|TRBJ2-5
TGCGCCAGCAGCCCGACGCTCTTGGAGACCCAGTACTTC
CASSPTLLETQYF
>.|TRBV2|13|.|TRBJ2-3
TGTGCCAGCAGTGAAACTAGCACAGATACGCAGTATTTT
CASSETSTDTQYF
>TRBD1|TRBV10-3|17|.|TRBJ1-1
TGTGCCATCAGTGAGCGGACAGGCGGGAGGCAGAACACTGAAGCTTTCTTT
CAISERTGGRQNTEAFF
>.|TRBV5-1|15|.|TRBJ2-1
TGCGCCAGCAGCTTGGGGGAGGCAACCTACAATGAGCAGTTCTTC
CASSLGEATYNEQFF
>.|TRBV14|14|.|TRBJ2-1
TGTGCCAGCAGCCAACAGGTCTCCTACAATGAGCAGTTCTTC
CASSQQVSYNEQFF
>TRBD1|TRBV6-5|13|.|TRBJ2-5
TGTGCCAGCGGGGGGACAGGGGGCGAGACCCAGTACTTC
CASGGTGGETQYF
>.|TRBV7-6|15|.|TRBJ2-7
TGTGCCAGCAGCAGAGAAGGGGGGGGAAGTTACGAGCAGTACTTC
CASSREGGGSYEQYF
>.|TRBV4-3|16|.|TRBJ1-6
TGCGCCAGCAGCCAAGGGGGACCAAGGGATAATTCACCCCTCCACTTT
CASSQGGPRDNSPLHF
>.|TRBV6-1|14|few|TRBJ2-7
TGTGCCAGCAGTGCGATATTTCAAATCTACGAGCAGTACTTC
CASSAIFQIYEQYF
>.|TRBV5-1|15|.|TRBJ2-7
TGCGCCAGCAGCACTGGCGGGGCGGGCTCCTACGAGCAGTACTTC
CASSTGGAGSYEQYF
>.|TRBV4-3|19|.|TRBJ2-6
TGCGCCAGCAGCCAAGATATGTTTGTCGGGGGGCAAGGGGCCAACGTCCTGACTTTC
CASSQDMFVGGQGANVLTF
>TRBD1|TRBV5-4|18|.|TRBJ2-5
TGTGCCAGCAGCGTGCGGAGAGCGGTTGGACAGGCCGGAGAGACCCAGTACTTC
CASSVRRAVGQAGETQYF
>.|TRBV16|14|.|TRBJ2-3
TGTGCCAGCAGCTCGTTCGGGGGAGCAGATACGCAGTATTTT
CASSSFGGADTQYF
>.|TRBV19|15|.|TRBJ1-3
TGTGCCAGTAGTATCGACCGCAGCTCTGGAAACACCATATATTTT
CASSIDRSSGNTIYF
>.|TRBV28|16|.|TRBJ1-2
TGTGCCAGCAGTGAGCCGGGCCGTGGGGATTCCTATGGCTACACCTTC
CASSEPGRGDSYGYTF
>.|TRBV4-1|17|.|TRBJ2-1
TGCGCCAGCAGCCAAGGGGTAGCGGTTAGGTCCTACAATGAGCAGTTCTTC
CASSQGVAVRSYNEQFF
>.|TRBV6-5|15|.|TRBJ2-2
TGTGCCAGCAGTTACTCGGCCTCGAACACCGGGGAGCTGTTTTTT
CASSYSASNTGELFF
>.|TRBV4-2|13|.|TRBJ2-5
TGTGCCAGCAGCAGGGGGGGCCGGGAGACCCAGTACTTC
CASSRGGRETQYF
>.|TRBV29-1|13|few|TRBJ2-3
TGCAGCGTCGCTCGGTTAAGCACAGATACGCAGTATTTT
CSVARLSTDTQYF
>.|TRBV27|14|.|TRBJ2-5
TGTGCCAGCAGTTCCGGGGACTACCAAGAGACCCAGTACTTC
CASSSGDYQETQYF
>.|TRBV6-5|14|.|TRBJ2-3
TGTGCCAGCAGTTCTAAGACAGGCACAGATACGCAGTATTTT
CASSSKTGTDTQYF
>.|TRBV7-2|14|few|TRBJ2-5
TGTGCCAGCAGCTTGGATCGGGCTCAAGAGACCCAGTACTTC
CASSLDRAQETQYF
>.|TRBV27|14|once|TRBJ1-2
TGTGCCAGGGGTCCCGGACAGAAACATTATGGCTACACCTTC
CARGPGQKHYGYTF
>.|TRBV9|17|.|TRBJ2-2
TGTGCCAGCAGCCTCCGACTCCGCGGGACTGACACCGGGGAGCTGTTTTTT
CASSLRLRGTDTGELFF
>.|TRBV6-6|13|.|TRBJ2-5
TGTGCCAGCAGTTACGACCATCAAGAGACCCAGTACTTC
CASSYDHQETQYF
>.|TRBV19|12|.|TRBJ2-5
TGTGCCAGTAGGCAAGCCGGGGAGACCCAGTACTTC
CASRQAGETQYF
>.|TRBV5-1|14|few|TRBJ1-2
TGCGCCAGCAGCTTGGACGGAGGTAACTATGGCTACACCTTC
CASSLDGGNYGYTF
>TRBD1|TRBV5-6|14|.|TRBJ2-4
TGTGCCAGCAGCCGGACAGGGACCAAAAACATTCAGTACTTC
CASSRTGTKNIQYF
>.|TRBV6-1|14|.|TRBJ1-2
TGTGCCAGCAGTGAACTTCGGGGTGGCTATGGCTACACCTTC
CASSELRGGYGYTF
>.|TRBV2|11|.|TRBJ2-5
TGTGCCAGCCGCAATTATGGGACCCAGTACTTC
CASRNYGTQYF
>.|TRBV30|14|.|TRBJ2-3
TGTGCCTGGAGTGTTAGCGAGATCACAGATACGCAGTATTTT
CAWSVSEITDTQYF